What follows describes a single TCR beta chain. Its antigen is not identified. As every portion of the isolated RNA was reverse transcribed, the sequencing read expressed TCRB transcripts. The repertoire was sequenced with immunoSEQ multiplex PCR; TCRdb's copy has only in-frame clones and lacks some. The table has just over 600,000 clones, about 16% seen once. This record belongs to a study of beta chain features in type 1 diabetes. At the level of the study: Cell yields, gender and age were comparable in patients and healthy donors.

The CDR3 is 14 amino acids. Germline V CDR1 and CDR2: SGHNT, YYREEE (reference sequence). The ends were cut back, 4 bases at V and 3 bases at J, with 10 bases in the middle. Overall study results and limits: Among type 1 diabetes patients, VDJ junctions had fewer insertions and more deletions. Whether HLA type affects TCRB rearrangement stayed undetermined in the present work. Compared with healthy donors, patients appeared to share more similar naive, central memory and regulatory TCRB repertoires.

V usage is TRBV5-4 and J usage is TRBJ2-2; D gene uncertain. Specimen: naive CD4+ T cells from blood. This clonotype was sampled from a man between 18 and 29 years old in good health. Written as DNA, the CDR3 is TGTGCCAGCAGCCCCGGGCTGTACACCGGGGAGCTGTTTTTT. Protein product: CASSPGLYTGELFF.